These 19 T cell receptor beta chains originate from one sample sequenced in a study of tumor-infiltrating lymphocytes in oesophageal squamous cell carcinoma. Via MiXCR, TCRdb re-called the PCR reads, giving one row per CDR3 protein. The sample yields 9,500 to 13,000 distinct CDR3 sequences, about 61% seen once. Sequencing used esophageal tumor tissue. These TCRs come from a male donor with esophageal squamous cell carcinoma.

The chain uses TRBV7-2 and TRBJ2-3; the D gene could be TRBD1 or TRBD2 (5 bases each). Gene TRBJ2-7 matches the end of the DNA better, so the J call may be wrong. Per the germline V gene, CDR1 is SGHTA and CDR2 is FQGNSA. The CDR3 consists of 15 residues. In nucleotides, the CDR3 is TGTGCCAGCAGCTTAGTCGCGGTGGGGGCCTACGAGCAGTACTTC. Amino acid sequence: CASSLVAVGAYEQYF.

Of note for this clonotype: The junction departs from the called germline gene at one end, perhaps through a read error. The chain uses TRBV4-1 and TRBJ2-7; D might be TRBD2 (6 bases). This CDR3 has 15 residues. CDR1 and CDR2 from the germline V gene are MGHRA and YSYEKL. CDR3 sequence: CASSQDQWGVGEQYF. The CDR3 DNA is TGTGCCAGCAGCCAAGATCAGTGGGGGGTGGGTGAGCAGTACTTC.

The CDR3 loop is CASKPTGSTDTQYF. In DNA form, the CDR3 reads TGTGCCAGCAAACCAACTGGGAGCACAGATACGCAGTATTTT. V gene TRBV6-8 combines with J gene TRBJ2-3, with D unresolved. The germline V gene has CDR1 MNHGY and CDR2 SAAAGT. This CDR3 contains 14 residues. Deletions cut 7 bases from V and 0 bases from J, with 11 bases between.

In DNA, the CDR3 is TGTGCCAGCAGCTTGAGGTGGGGTAGCAATCAGCCCCAGCATTTT. As protein: CASSLRWGSNQPQHF. The J gene is TRBJ1-5, the V gene TRBV7-2; D is undetermined. CDR3 length: 15 amino acids. Germline-derived CDR1 and CDR2 are SGHTA and FQGNSA. Between the trimmed V and J ends, which lost 3 bases and 0 bases, there was a span of 9 bases.

This rearrangement joins TRBV12-3 or TRBV12-4 to TRBJ2-6, with no clear D. Trimming stripped 6 bases from V and 1 base from J, with 4 bases between. The CDR3 extends over 13 amino acids. CDR3 bases: TGTGCCAGCAGGGGATCTGGGGCCAACGTCCTGACTTTC. Translation: CASRGSGANVLTF.

In its sample, this clonotype is medium-sized. The CDR3, as DNA: TGTGCCAGCAGTGGACTAGCGGGAACAGATACGCAGTATTTT. Protein product: CASSGLAGTDTQYF. This chain uses TRBV6-1 with TRBJ2-3, with 11 bases fitting TRBD2. Germline V lookup: CDR1 MNHNS, CDR2 SASEGT. This CDR3 region has 14 residues. The V and J ends lost 4 bases and 3 bases, in that order; junction bases with no gene match: 0.

The J gene is TRBJ2-5, the V gene TRBV12-3 or TRBV12-4; D is unresolved. The V gene lost 6 bases and the J gene lost 4 bases, with 9 bases spanning the gap. The CDR3 spans 12 residues. CDR3 DNA sequence: TGTGCCAGCAGCGTCGACCGAGAGACCCAGTACTTC. This codes for CASSVDRETQYF.

CDR3 DNA sequence: TGTGCCAGCAGCCCCTGGGACAGGGCTACCTTCGGTGGCTACACCTTC. It encodes CASSPWDRATFGGYTF. This chain uses TRBV7-9 with TRBJ1-2; 9 positions match TRBD1. The CDR3 extends over 16 amino acids. Per the germline V gene, CDR1 is SEHNR and CDR2 is FQNEAQ (reference sequence). Trimming cost V 5 bases and J 7 bases; bases outside gene matches: 14. Full variable domain (outside the CDR3, taken from reference TRBV7-9 and TRBJ1-2): DTGVSQNPRHKITKRGQNVTFRCDPISEHNRLYWYRQTLGQGPEFLTYFQNEAQLEKSRLLSDRFSAERPKGSFSTLEIQRTEQGDSAMYLCASSPWDRATFGGYTFGSGTRLTVV.

Comments on this clonotype: The junction and the germline gene differ at one end; a read error may be behind it. The chain couples TRBV7-8 to TRBJ1-4; unclear D gene. The germline V gene encodes CDR1 SGHVS and CDR2 FQNEAQ. CDR3 length: 15 amino acids. CDR3 loop: CASSRTDTTNEKLLF. CDR3 bases: TGTGCCAGCAGCCGGACTGATACAACTAATGAAAAACTGTTGTTT. The whole variable domain, filled in from reference TRBV7-8 and TRBJ1-4, reads GAGVSQSPRYKVAKRGQDVALRCDPISGHVSLFWYQQALGQGPEFLTYFQNEAQLDKSGLPSDRFFAERPEGSVSTLKIQRTQQEDSAVYLCASSRTDTTNEKLLFGSGTQLSVL.

The V call is TRBV6-2 or TRBV6-3, the J call TRBJ2-1; 9 nucleotides line up with TRBD2. The J call may be faulty, since TRBJ2-7 better matches the DNA end. This CDR3 is 14 amino acids long. CDR1 and CDR2 (germline): MNHEY, SVGEGT. CDR3 DNA: TGTGCCAGCATCAAAGATCCGGGACTAGCTAAGCAGTACTTC. It encodes CASIKDPGLAKQYF.

The gene calls are TRBV28 and TRBJ2-1, with 12 bases aligning to TRBD1. The CDR3 is made up of 15 amino acids. The germline V gene encodes CDR1 MDHEN and CDR2 SYDVKM. The J segment lost 4 bases and the V segment lost 10 bases, leaving 8 bases of the junction unmatched. The CDR3 loop reads CATEPGQGAYNEQFF. CDR3 nucleotide sequence: TGTGCCACCGAACCGGGACAGGGGGCTTACAATGAGCAGTTCTTC.

This clonotype was recorded a few times. Here the CDR3 reads CASSPQGQGHNEQFF. The CDR3 DNA follows: TGTGCCAGCAGCCCCCAGGGACAGGGGCACAATGAGCAGTTCTTC. This chain links TRBV7-2 with TRBJ2-7, with 10 nucleotides matching TRBD1. The DNA end favors TRBJ2-1, so the J call may be wrong. The CDR3 spans 15 residues. Per the germline V gene, CDR1 is SGHTA and CDR2 is FQGNSA.

Only one count was recorded for this clonotype. The J gene is TRBJ2-5, the V gene TRBV12-3 or TRBV12-4; 7 nucleotides line up with TRBD1. The end of the DNA aligns better with TRBJ2-7, so the J call may be wrong. The CDR3 is 13 residues long. CDR3 sequence: CASSQRDSLEQYF. The DNA for the CDR3 is TGTGCCAGCAGCCAAAGGGACAGTCTCGAGCAGTACTTC.

The chain combines TRBV6-1 with TRBJ2-5; a weak D match, TRBD2 (5 bases). The germline CDR1 and CDR2 sequences are MNHNS and SASEGT. The CDR3 has 13 amino acids. The germline V and J ends were trimmed by 7 bases and 5 bases, with 14 bases remaining between them. The CDR3, as DNA: TGTGCCAGCATTCGAGCGGTCGGGGAGACCCAGTACTTC. As protein: CASIRAVGETQYF.

The V call is TRBV7-6, the J call TRBJ2-7; D assignment may be TRBD1 or TRBD2 (6 bases each). The CDR3 loop spans 14 amino acids. Trimming took 7 bases from V and 7 from J, leaving 20 bases between them. CDR1 is SGHVS, CDR2 FNYEAQ, per germline. The CDR3 sequence is CASIPSGARNEQYF. CDR3 DNA sequence: TGTGCCAGCATCCCTTCGGGGGCTCGGAATGAGCAGTACTTC.

The V and J genes are TRBV19 and TRBJ2-2, with D unclear. With 6 bases removed from V and 2 bases from J, the gap between germline ends came to 7 bases. The CDR3 length is 13 residues. The germline CDR1 and CDR2 sequences are LNHDA and SQIVND (reference sequence). The CDR3 nucleotides read TGTGCCAGTAGCGTACTTAACACCGGGGAGCTGTTTTTT. Its protein product is CASSVLNTGELFF.

The chain joins TRBV7-3 to TRBJ2-5, with D possibly TRBD2 on 5 matching bases. The germline V and J ends were trimmed by 3 bases and 1 base, with 6 bases remaining between them. The CDR3 length is 13 residues. Per germline, CDR1 SGHTA and CDR2 FQGTGA. CDR3 sequence (DNA): TGTGCCAGCAGCTTTGGGAGCCAAGAGACCCAGTACTTC. It translates to CASSFGSQETQYF.

The rearrangement uses TRBV7-6 and TRBJ1-4; 11 nucleotides line up with TRBD1. Trimming took 3 bases from V and 7 from J; bases not matched to a gene: 4. CDR3 length: 15 amino acids. Germline V gene lookup returns CDR1 SGHVS and CDR2 FNYEAQ. CDR3 protein: CASSLADRGPEKLFF. The CDR3 bases are TGTGCCAGCAGCTTGGCGGACAGGGGGCCTGAAAAACTGTTTTTT.

By share, this clonotype counts as medium-sized. The V gene is TRBV11-2, the J gene TRBJ2-5; no clear D gene. V was clipped by 1 base and J by 1 base, with 4 bases between them. Germline CDR1 reads SGHAT; CDR2 reads FQNNGV. CDR3 length: 13 residues. CDR3 coding DNA: TGTGCCAGCAGCTTAGGAATCCAAGAGACCCAGTACTTC. Translation gives CASSLGIQETQYF.